The clone carrying this T cell receptor (beta chain) came up many times. Antigen unknown. Between the trimmed V and J ends, which lost 1 base and 4 bases, there was a span of 10 bases. Germline CDR1 LGHDT, CDR2 YNNKEL (reference sequence). This CDR3 has 14 amino acids. These data are taken from a study of CD8 T cells in ankylosing spondylitis. Whole-study findings and limits: Typical of ankylosing spondylitis blood, it appeared, was a TCR beta motif of several highly homologous variants.

TCRdb reanalysed the 5' RACE reads using MiXCR and keeps one entry per CDR3 protein. The sample contains around 180,000 distinct CDR3 sequences, roughly 18% of which appear only once. The clonotype was recovered from a male donor under 30 with ankylosing spondylitis or in good health (not recorded which). The sequenced sample was blood, either unsorted or a sorted T cell fraction (not recorded which). The chain recombines TRBV3-1 with TRBJ1-1; D gene unclear. The DNA of the CDR3 is TGTGCCAGCAGCCAAGGTGGTGGGCTCACTGAAGCTTTCTTT. This gives the protein CASSQGGGLTEAFF.